This T cell receptor (beta chain) was documented in a study of CD8+CD57+ T cells in acquired aplastic anemia. Study-wide background: Quantities of DNA derived from sorted CD4+ and CD8+ cells averaged approximately 3.3 ug.

Investigators profiled TCR beta VDJ and CDR3 from genomic DNA template. A single record per CDR3 protein comes from TCRdb applying MiXCR to the reads. In the table there are 150,000 to 200,000 distinct CDR3 sequences, under 55% of which are singletons. Patients sequenced had flow cytometry evidence of CD8+CD57+ cell expansion. Germline V gives CDR1 SNHLY, CDR2 FYNNEI. The CDR3 spans 11 residues. V lost 2 bases to trimming and J lost 11 bases, with 4 bases between them. The sequencing sample was made of sorted CD4+, CD8+, or CD8+CD57+ T cells (not recorded which) from PBMCs. V gene TRBV2 combines with J gene TRBJ1-6, with D unclear. The sequence was collected from a human donor with aplastic anemia. CDR3 sequence reads: CASSESPPLHF. The CDR3 DNA sequence: TGTGCCAGCAGTGAATCACCACCCCTCCACTTT.